One sample yielded the 11 T cell receptor beta chains listed below, sequenced in a study of CD8 T cells in ankylosing spondylitis. TCRdb independently ran MiXCR on the 5' RACE reads; one entry per CDR3 protein. The data hold roughly 97,000 distinct CDR3 sequences, with about 7.7% observed a single time. The material sequenced was blood, either unsorted or a sorted T cell fraction (not recorded which). These receptors originate from a male donor with ankylosing spondylitis or in good health (not recorded which).

This clonotype occurred many times. The chain couples TRBV9 to TRBJ2-5, with 9 bases fitting TRBD2. J lost 4 bases, V lost 0 bases, and 4 bases had no gene match. There are 15 residues in the CDR3. From germline, CDR1 is SGDLS and CDR2 YYNGEE. The CDR3 region is CASSVEGLAGETQYF. DNA for the CDR3: TGTGCCAGCAGCGTAGAGGGACTAGCTGGAGAGACCCAGTACTTC.

The sample holds many counts of this clonotype. V gene TRBV12-3 or TRBV12-4 combines with J gene TRBJ2-3, with D unclear. V was clipped by 7 bases and J by 4 bases, with 6 bases between them. The CDR3 consists of 11 residues. CDR3 coding DNA: TGTGCCAGCATGAAGGCAGATACGCAGTATTTT. Protein: CASMKADTQYF.

This clonotype has a count of ten or more. Here the CDR3 reads CSAVHGTSGVYEQYF. CDR3 nucleotide sequence: TGCAGTGCTGTTCACGGGACTAGCGGGGTCTACGAGCAGTACTTC. The chain is built from TRBV20-1 and TRBJ2-7; 13 bases are a match to TRBD2. Germline CDR1 DFQATT, CDR2 SNEGSKA (reference sequence). This CDR3 is built from 15 residues. The ends lost 5 bases at V and 3 bases at J; junction bases unmatched: 7.

This clonotype was recorded many times. This chain joins TRBV4-2 and TRBJ2-1; 10 nucleotides line up with TRBD2. This CDR3 is 15 amino acids long. CDR1 and CDR2 (germline): LGHNA, YNFKEQ. J gave up 2 bases and V 2 bases, and 0 bases lay outside the gene matches. The CDR3 reads CASSQTSGAYNEQFF. The DNA for the CDR3 is TGTGCCAGCAGCCAAACTAGCGGGGCCTACAATGAGCAGTTCTTC.

This clonotype appeared many times. The chain recombines TRBV5-6 with TRBJ2-7; D possibly matches TRBD1 or TRBD2 (5 bases each). The CDR3 sequence is 16 residues long. Germline-derived CDR1 and CDR2 are SGHDT and YYEEEE. V was pared by 0 bases and J by 2 bases, with 15 bases between. The CDR3 loop is CASSLGSWGFTYEQYF. As DNA, the CDR3 is TGTGCCAGCAGCTTGGGAAGTTGGGGGTTCACCTACGAGCAGTACTTC.

The chain couples TRBV7-2 to TRBJ1-5; D not certain. Germline CDR1 and CDR2: SGHTA and FQGNSA. The CDR3 runs to 16 residues. V shed 2 bases and J shed 9 bases, with 20 bases lying between them. CDR3 sequence (DNA): TGTGCCAGCAGCTTATTAAATCCGCATGCAGGTCCGCCCCAGCATTTT. This translates into CASSLLNPHAGPPQHF. The variable domain in full, completed from reference TRBV7-2 and TRBJ1-5, reads GAGVSQSPSNKVTEKGKDVELRCDPISGHTALYWYRQSLGQGLEFLIYFQGNSAPDKSGLPSDRFSAERTGGSVSTLTIQRTQQEDSAVYLCASSLLNPHAGPPQHFGDGTRLSIL.

This clonotype was seen repeatedly, ten times or more. The gene calls are TRBV29-1 and TRBJ2-7; no firm D call. V was pared by 4 bases and J by 2 bases, with 9 bases between. The CDR3 has 12 amino acids. CDR1 is SQVTM, CDR2 ANQGSEA, per germline. CDR3 loop: CSVVAGTYEQYF. CDR3 DNA: TGCAGCGTTGTGGCTGGGACCTACGAGCAGTACTTC.

The chain carries TRBV2 and TRBJ1-5; D ambiguous. Trimming left V 6 bases short and J 2 bases short, with 14 bases between. This CDR3 has 15 amino acids. Looked up from germline, CDR1 is SNHLY and CDR2 is FYNNEI. This CDR3 reads CASSPTSGGNQPQHF. The CDR3 nucleotides read TGTGCCAGCAGCCCGACCTCCGGGGGCAATCAGCCCCAGCATTTT.

This clonotype has at least ten counts. This chain connects TRBV20-1 to TRBJ2-2, with 7 bases fitting TRBD1. The trim removed 5 bases at V and 7 bases at J, leaving 7 bases unmatched. The germline V gene encodes CDR1 DFQATT and CDR2 SNEGSKA (reference sequence). CDR3 length equals 13 residues. CDR3 nucleotide sequence: TGCAGTGCTTCATACACAGGGGTCGGGGAGCTGTTTTTT. Protein: CSASYTGVGELFF.

Ten or more counts support this clonotype. The CDR3 DNA sequence: TGTGCCAGCAGTTATTCAGCTAGCGGGTTAGGCGAGACCCAGTACTTC. Amino acid sequence: CASSYSASGLGETQYF. This rearrangement joins TRBV6-2 or TRBV6-3 to TRBJ2-5; the match to TRBD2 covers 8 bases. CDR3 length equals 16 residues. The germline gives CDR1 MNHEY, CDR2 SVGEGT. V gave up 3 bases and J gave up 5 bases; unmatched junction bases: 11.

The rearrangement links TRBV6-2 or TRBV6-3 to TRBJ2-2; D is uncertain. Germline CDR1 MNHEY, CDR2 SVGEGT. CDR3 length: 11 amino acids. V lost 4 bases and J lost 7, with 4 bases in between. DNA of the CDR3: TGTGCCAGCAGTTCGGTCGGGGAGCTGTTTTTT. As protein: CASSSVGELFF.